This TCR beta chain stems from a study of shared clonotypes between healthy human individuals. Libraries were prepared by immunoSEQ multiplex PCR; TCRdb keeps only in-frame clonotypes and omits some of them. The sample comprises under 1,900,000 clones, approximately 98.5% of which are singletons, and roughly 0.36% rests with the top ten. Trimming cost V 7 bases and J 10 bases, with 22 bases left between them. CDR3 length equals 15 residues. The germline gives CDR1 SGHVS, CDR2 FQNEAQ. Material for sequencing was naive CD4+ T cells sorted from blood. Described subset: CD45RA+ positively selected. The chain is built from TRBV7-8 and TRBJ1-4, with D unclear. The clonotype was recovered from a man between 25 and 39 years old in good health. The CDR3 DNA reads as TGTGCCAGCACCCGGGAGAGACGGGTCGCGGGAAAACTGTTTTTT. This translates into CASTRERRVAGKLFF.